This TCR beta chain is from a study of circulating CD8 cells and anti-PD-1 response in melanoma. Looking at the study overall: Non-responders showed stable or progressive disease; responders showed complete or partial response.

Each library started from roughly 15 ng of total RNA using the QIAseq Immune Repertoire TCR panel. In TCRdb, the reads were re-called with MiXCR into one record per CDR3 protein. Of roughly 1,700 distinct CDR3 sequences listed, approximately 7% were seen once; the top ten hold less than 10%. In regard to this clonotype: The antigen is unknown. The junction and the germline gene differ at one end; a read error may be behind it.

The study's findings and limits: Under 8% of TRB clonotypes were shared between subsets at M1.

Four subsets defined by PD-1 and/or TIGIT were sorted from live CD3+CD8+TCRalphabeta+ cells. Germline CDR1 reads LNHDA; CDR2 reads SQIVND (reference sequence). This CDR3 comprises 14 residues. The J gene is TRBJ2-7, the V gene TRBV19; no definite D call. This sample comprised CD8+ T cells from PBMCs, obtained at baseline or after one month of anti-PD-1 therapy (not recorded which). This TCR came from a human donor with melanoma. CDR3 protein: CAISYEISSYEQYF. CDR3 coding DNA: TGTGCCATTAGTTATGAGATTAGCTCCTACGAGCAGTACTTC.